The rows below give T cell receptor beta chains drawn from one sample of a study of T cell changes during pregnancy in multiple sclerosis. The protocol was immunoSEQ multiplex PCR, while the TCRdb copy is restricted to in-frame clones and leaves out a portion. The sample contains more than 10,000 clones, 88% of which appear only once. The input for sequencing was CD8+ T cells from peripheral blood mononuclear cells, taken in the second trimester of pregnancy. These receptors were obtained from a female donor in good health, enrolled as a control in a pregnancy study. Both conserved end residues are part of each CDR3. The D gene is left open where the match is weak. Clone size is given for some rows only: seen once, a few or many times, or a class if the clone is expanded.

size	V	D	J	DNA	CDR3
once	TRBV19	.	TRBJ2-1	TGTGCCAGTAGCTTACTAGTAGGTCCCTACAATGAGCAGTTCTTC	CASSLLVGPYNEQFF
.	TRBV7-2	.	TRBJ1-1	TGTGCCAGCAGCTTAGATGGGAGGGAGAACACTGAAGCTTTCTTT	CASSLDGRENTEAFF
.	TRBV19	TRBD1	TRBJ1-1	TGTGCCAGTAGTATAGTAGGACAGGAGTTAGGGATGAACACTGAAGCTTTCTTT	CASSIVGQELGMNTEAFF
.	TRBV19	.	TRBJ2-2	TGTGCCAGTAGGGGGACAACAGGAAACACCGGGGAGCTGTTTTTT	CASRGTTGNTGELFF
.	TRBV9	.	TRBJ2-1	TGTGCCAGCAGCGTAGTGACAACCCTCCTCAATGAGCAGTTCTTC	CASSVVTTLLNEQFF
.	TRBV5-5	.	TRBJ1-1	TGTGCCAGCAGCTTATCAAACACTGAAGCTTTCTTT	CASSLSNTEAFF
.	TRBV5-4	TRBD2	TRBJ2-7	TGTGCCAGCAACCTGGGGGGGAACGAGCAGTACTTC	CASNLGGNEQYF
few	TRBV27	.	TRBJ2-5	TGTGCCAGCAGCCGATTCGACAAGGAGACCCAGTACTTC	CASSRFDKETQYF
.	TRBV9	.	TRBJ2-5	TGTGCCAGCAGCGTAGGTAGGACACTCCTCGGGGAGACCCAGTACTTC	CASSVGRTLLGETQYF
.	TRBV21-1	.	TRBJ2-3	TGTGCCCCATGTACGCAGTATTTT	CAPCTQYF
once	TRBV15	TRBD2	TRBJ2-1	TGTGCCACCAGCAAAACGGGAGGCCAAGGTAGCAATGAGCAGTTCTTC	CATSKTGGQGSNEQFF
.	TRBV6-1	.	TRBJ1-4	TGTGCCAGCAGACACCTTGGTGAAAAACTGTTTTTT	CASRHLGEKLFF